Listed here are 19 T cell receptor beta chains from one sample, sequenced in a study of metastatic and nonmetastatic thyroid tumors. All patients were treatment-naive before thyroid surgery. TCRdb re-called the PCR reads with MiXCR. The sample holds 6,500 to 8,000 clones; 25% to 30% are singletons and the top ten take about 21%. The source material was tumor tissue. All receptors come from a female donor with papillary thyroid cancer or a benign thyroid nodule (not recorded which). Some clones in this sample may be carry-over from other donors' samples.

This clone was seen at least ten times. The gene calls are TRBV5-6 and TRBJ2-3; 7 positions agree with TRBD1. From germline, CDR1 is SGHDT and CDR2 YYEEEE. J lost 1 base, V lost 4 bases, and 6 bases had no gene match. This CDR3 spans 15 amino acids. This CDR3 reads CASSPWDRRTDTQYF. For the CDR3, the DNA is TGTGCCAGCAGCCCCTGGGACAGACGCACAGATACGCAGTATTTT.

This clone was observed a few times. The chain links TRBV7-6 to TRBJ2-7; no clear D. V lost 1 base and J lost 1, with 5 bases in between. There are 13 residues in the CDR3. CDR1 SGHVS and CDR2 FNYEAQ come from the germline V gene. The CDR3 protein is CASSLGLSYEQYF. CDR3 nucleotide sequence: TGTGCCAGCAGCTTAGGGCTTTCCTACGAGCAGTACTTC.

At least ten counts were recorded for this clone. The chain has TRBV18 and TRBJ2-2; no clear D gene. Germline-derived CDR1 and CDR2 are KGHSH and LQKENI. The CDR3 consists of 15 residues. Trimming pared 1 base from V and 6 bases from J, leaving 12 bases between. The CDR3 spells CASSPRGVGAGELFF. Written as DNA, the CDR3 is TGTGCCAGCTCACCACGGGGTGTGGGCGCCGGGGAGCTGTTTTTT. The full variable domain, its missing parts supplied by reference TRBV18 and TRBJ2-2, is NAGVMQNPRHLVRRRGQEARLRCSPMKGHSHVYWYRQLPEEGLKFMVYLQKENIIDESGMPKERFSAEFPKEGPSILRIQQVVRGDSAAYFCASSPRGVGAGELFFGEGSRLTVL.

The rearrangement joins TRBV20-1 to TRBJ1-5; D remains unclear. Germline loops: CDR1 DFQATT, CDR2 SNEGSKA (reference sequence). The CDR3 extends over 15 amino acids. V was trimmed by 0 bases and J by 2 bases, leaving 11 bases between them. The CDR3 here is CSARDRRLGNQPQHF. DNA of the CDR3: TGCAGTGCTAGAGATAGAAGGCTAGGCAATCAGCCCCAGCATTTT.

The rearrangement links TRBV5-6 to TRBJ2-6; tentative D call: TRBD2 (5 bases). The germline CDR1 and CDR2 sequences are SGHDT and YYEEEE. CDR3 length: 16 residues. Deletions cut 0 bases from V and 0 bases from J, with 7 bases between. CDR3 nucleotides: TGTGCCAGCAGCTTGGTCGGGGACTCTGGGGCCAACGTCCTGACTTTC. This encodes CASSLVGDSGANVLTF.

In this sample, this clone turned up many times. The chain employs TRBV5-4 and TRBJ1-1, with TRBD1 identical over 8 bases. CDR3 length: 14 amino acids. V was clipped by 7 bases and J by 3 bases; unmatched bases: 8. In germline, CDR1 is SGHNT, CDR2 YYREEE (reference sequence). The CDR3 nucleotides are TGTGCCAGCCTTCATACAGGGGGGGACACTGAAGCTTTCTTT. Its translation is CASLHTGGDTEAFF.

Judged by abundance, this clone is medium-sized. This rearrangement joins TRBV6-1 to TRBJ1-1, with TRBD1 matching 8 bases. The ends lost 5 bases at V and 4 bases at J; junction bases unmatched: 3. This CDR3 region has 13 residues. From germline, CDR1 is MNHNS and CDR2 SASEGT. Written as DNA, the CDR3 is TGTGCCAGCAGTCCCAGGGGGCGCACTGAAGCTTTCTTT. Protein product: CASSPRGRTEAFF.

This clone is deemed medium-sized. The rearrangement uses TRBV5-1 and TRBJ1-3; 7 bases fit TRBD1. Germline loops: CDR1 SGHRS, CDR2 YFSETQ. V lost 4 bases and J lost 0; bases outside the gene matches: 7. CDR3 length equals 16 residues. The CDR3, as DNA: TGCGCCAGCAGCCCTGGACAGGCGATCTCTGGAAACACCATATATTTT. Its translation is CASSPGQAISGNTIYF.

This clone is large (0.1 to 1%) by share. V gene TRBV6-1 combines with J gene TRBJ1-5; 7 bases are shared with TRBD1. Per germline, CDR1 MNHNS and CDR2 SASEGT. The CDR3 is made up of 14 amino acids. Unmatched junction bases numbered 3, after V lost 5 bases and J lost 2 bases. The DNA for the CDR3 is TGTGCCAGCAGTCACGACAGGGGCAATCAGCCCCAGCATTTT. Translating gives CASSHDRGNQPQHF.

A remark on this clone: Since no conserved phenylalanine or tryptophan closes the CDR3, a read error is the likely cause. The V and J genes are TRBV6-7 and TRBJ2-7; D is perhaps TRBD1 (6 bases). TRBV6-7 falls under the ORF class, with uncertain function. This CDR3 contains 15 residues. V lost 7 bases and J 2 bases, leaving 18 bases between the germline ends. The CDR3 sequence is CASTIPAGVAYEQYS. The CDR3 bases are TGTGCCAGCACCATCCCGGCAGGGGTGGCCTACGAGCAGTACTCC.

This clone occurred a few times. CDR3 DNA: TGTGCCAGTAGTTGGTCGAGGGACTCCTACGAGCAGTACTTC. Protein sequence: CASSWSRDSYEQYF. The chain uses TRBV19 and TRBJ2-7; a weak D match, TRBD2 (5 bases). Germline assignment: CDR1 LNHDA and CDR2 SQIVND (reference sequence). This CDR3 has 14 residues. V dropped 5 bases and J dropped 0 bases, with 11 bases sitting between them. The full variable domain, with the rest looked up from reference TRBV19 and TRBJ2-7, is DGGITQSPKYLFRKEGQNVTLSCEQNLNHDAMYWYRQDPGQGLRLIYYSQIVNDFQKGDIAEGYSVSREKKESFPLTVTSAQKNPTAFYLCASSWSRDSYEQYFGPGTRLTVT.

The V and J genes are TRBV7-9 and TRBJ2-7, with D possibly TRBD1 on 6 matching bases. CDR3 length equals 14 residues. From germline, CDR1 is SEHNR and CDR2 FQNEAQ (reference sequence). The germline V and J ends were trimmed by 5 bases and 8 bases, with 19 bases remaining between them. CDR3 in DNA: TGTGCCAGCAGCCGAGGGGGTGAAATGGACCAGCAGTACTTC. Its translation: CASSRGGEMDQQYF.

This clone was observed a handful of times. The rearrangement links TRBV19 to TRBJ1-2; TRBD1 might be the D (5 bases). Trimming pared 9 bases from V and 4 bases from J, leaving 21 bases between. The V gene's germline CDR1 is LNHDA and CDR2 SQIVND (reference sequence). This CDR3 comprises 15 residues. CDR3 nucleotides: TGTGCCAGCAAGGGGCTGGACGGGACGGGCTATGGCTACACCTTC. It is translated as CASKGLDGTGYGYTF.

J is TRBJ2-2 and V is TRBV6-1; TRBD2 matches at 11 bases. Germline-derived CDR1 and CDR2 are MNHNS and SASEGT. This CDR3 is built from 15 residues. The V segment lost 7 bases and the J segment 5 bases; nucleotides outside the gene matches: 6. The CDR3 DNA is TGTGCCAGCACTGTAGCGGGAGGGCTGACCGGGGAGCTGTTTTTT. Protein sequence: CASTVAGGLTGELFF.

By frequency in the sample, this clone is medium-sized. A read error may account for a junction end that differs from germline. The rearrangement uses TRBV2 and TRBJ2-3, with D hard to call. Germline CDR1 SNHLY, CDR2 FYNNEI. The CDR3 consists of 12 residues. CDR3 amino acids: CAGSANTDTQYF. The CDR3 region has the DNA TGTGCCGGCAGCGCAAACACAGATACGCAGTATTTT.

There are many counts of this clone. This chain joins TRBV20-1 and TRBJ2-1; D perhaps matches TRBD2 (6 bases). Germline V gene sequence: CDR1 DFQATT, CDR2 SNEGSKA (reference sequence). The CDR3 is 15 amino acids. V was pared by 3 bases and J by 2 bases, with 14 bases between. The CDR3 loop reads CSASAGRGAYNEQFF. CDR3 bases: TGCAGTGCTAGTGCGGGACGGGGAGCCTACAATGAGCAGTTCTTC.

The chain uses TRBV20-1 and TRBJ2-7, with 8 bases matching TRBD2. Germline V gives CDR1 DFQATT, CDR2 SNEGSKA (reference sequence). V gave up 3 bases and J gave up 5 bases; unmatched junction bases: 9. This CDR3 has 14 residues. This chain's CDR3 is CSASSLAGDDEQYF. The CDR3 DNA follows: TGCAGTGCTAGTTCCCTAGCGGGCGATGACGAGCAGTACTTC.

This rearrangement joins TRBV28 to TRBJ1-5; 9 bases are a match to TRBD1. Germline assignment: CDR1 MDHEN and CDR2 SYDVKM. J lost 9 bases, V lost 5 bases, and 2 bases had no gene match. The CDR3 is 12 amino acids. CDR3 sequence reads: CASSGQGRPQHF. CDR3 sequence (DNA): TGTGCCAGCAGTGGACAGGGGCGGCCCCAGCATTTT. The full variable domain, in which reference TRBV28 and TRBJ1-5 provide the parts outside the CDR3, is DVKVTQSSRYLVKRTGEKVFLECVQDMDHENMFWYRQDPGLGLRLIYFSYDVKMKEKGDIPEGYSVSREKKERFSLILESASTNQTSMYLCASSGQGRPQHFGDGTRLSIL.

The chain is built from TRBV28 and TRBJ2-5; 7 positions match TRBD2. The CDR3 totals 15 residues. V shed 3 bases, J shed 7 bases, and the junction held 11 bases outside the gene matches. Germline V gene lookup returns CDR1 MDHEN and CDR2 SYDVKM. CDR3 DNA sequence: TGTGCCAGCAGTTTTGAACATGGGGCGGGAGTGACCCAGTACTTC. Protein sequence: CASSFEHGAGVTQYF.